The T cell receptor beta chain under discussion was sequenced for a study of T cell responses to AZD1222 COVID-19 vaccine. Turning to this clone: Its antigen is still unknown.

General observations from the study: Nearly half of spike-specific TCRs reportedly target unmutated variant regions. Repertoire sampling was restricted to post-peak T cell response timepoints.

CDR3 length: 11 residues. V was clipped by 5 bases and J by 7 bases, with 3 bases between them. The germline CDR1 and CDR2 sequences are SGHNT and YENEEA. Profiled with immunoSEQ multiplex PCR; TCRdb holds only in-frame clones, not every one. The sample shows 85,000 to 130,000 clones, approximately 87% of them seen only once. The J gene is TRBJ1-6, the V gene TRBV11-3; D is unclear. Sequencing used peripheral blood, obtained on day 0 of AZD1222 vaccination. This receptor was obtained from an adult in good health. The DNA for the CDR3 is TGTGCCAGCAGCATAAATTCACCCCTCCACTTT. Translation: CASSINSPLHF.